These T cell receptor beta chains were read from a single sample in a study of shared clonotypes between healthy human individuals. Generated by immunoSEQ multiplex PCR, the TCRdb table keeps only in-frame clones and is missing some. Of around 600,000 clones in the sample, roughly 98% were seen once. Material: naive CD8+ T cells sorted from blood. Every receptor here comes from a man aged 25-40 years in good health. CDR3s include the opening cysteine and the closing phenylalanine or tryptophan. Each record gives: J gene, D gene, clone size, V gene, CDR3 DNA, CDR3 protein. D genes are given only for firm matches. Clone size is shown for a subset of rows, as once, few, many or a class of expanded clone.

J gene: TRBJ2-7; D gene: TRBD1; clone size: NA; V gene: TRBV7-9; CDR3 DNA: TGTGCCAGCAGCGCGCCGGGACAGGGGATTAGCGAGCAGTACTTC; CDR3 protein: CASSAPGQGISEQYF
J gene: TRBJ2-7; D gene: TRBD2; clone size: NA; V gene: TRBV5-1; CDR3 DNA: TGCGCCAGCAGCTTGAATCGGGAGGGGGTCCACGAGCAGTACTTC; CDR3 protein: CASSLNREGVHEQYF
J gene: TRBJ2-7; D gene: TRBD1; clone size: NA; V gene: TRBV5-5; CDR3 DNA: TGTGCCAGCAGCTTGTACGGGACAGGGTACGAGCAGTACTTC; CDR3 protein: CASSLYGTGYEQYF
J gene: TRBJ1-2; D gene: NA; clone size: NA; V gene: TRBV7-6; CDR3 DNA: TGTGCCAGCAGCTCCCGTCAGAGCCTATGGCTATACACCTTC; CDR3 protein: CASSSRQSLWLYTF
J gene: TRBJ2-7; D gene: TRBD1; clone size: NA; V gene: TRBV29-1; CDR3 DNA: TGCAGCGTTCTGCGACAGGGTTCCTCCTACGAGCAGTACTTC; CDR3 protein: CSVLRQGSSYEQYF
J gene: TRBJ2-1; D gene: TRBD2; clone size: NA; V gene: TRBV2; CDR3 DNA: TGTGCCAGCAGTGACACCGGGACTAGCGGGAGGCGAACCAATGAGCAGTTCTTC; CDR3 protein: CASSDTGTSGRRTNEQFF
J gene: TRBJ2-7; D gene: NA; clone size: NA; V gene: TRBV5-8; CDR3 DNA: TGTGCCAGCATGGCACGGTCCTACGAGCAGTACTTC; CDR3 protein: CASMARSYEQYF
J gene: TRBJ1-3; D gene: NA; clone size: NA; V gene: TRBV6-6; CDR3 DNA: TGTGCCAGCAGTCGAGCCCCCGGGACACCTGGAAACACCATATATTTT; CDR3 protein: CASSRAPGTPGNTIYF
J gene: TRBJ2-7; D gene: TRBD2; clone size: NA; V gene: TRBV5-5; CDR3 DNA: TGTGCCAGCAGCTGGGAGGGACCAAGAAGCTACGAGCAGTACTTC; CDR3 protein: CASSWEGPRSYEQYF
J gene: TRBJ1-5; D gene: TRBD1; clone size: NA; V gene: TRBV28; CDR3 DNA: TGTGCCAGCAGCCGGGACAGTAGAAGCCTTGAGCCCCAGCATTTT; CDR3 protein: CASSRDSRSLEPQHF
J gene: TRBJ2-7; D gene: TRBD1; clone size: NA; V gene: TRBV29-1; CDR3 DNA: TGCAGCGCTAAATTAGGGGGCCGCGAGCAGTACTTC; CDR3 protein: CSAKLGGREQYF
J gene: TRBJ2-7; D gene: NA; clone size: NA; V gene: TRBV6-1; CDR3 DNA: TGTGCCAGCAGTGATTTCAGTACACAGCAGTACTTC; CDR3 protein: CASSDFSTQQYF
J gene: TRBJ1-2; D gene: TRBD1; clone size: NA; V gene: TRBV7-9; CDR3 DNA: TGTGCCAGCAGCCAACGACCGGGACAGGGCCCGGGGAGCTATGGCTACACCTTC; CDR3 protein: CASSQRPGQGPGSYGYTF
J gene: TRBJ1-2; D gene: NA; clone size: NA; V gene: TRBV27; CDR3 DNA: TGTGCCAGCAGTAAGAGCAAACTCTATGGCTACACCTTC; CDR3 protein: CASSKSKLYGYTF
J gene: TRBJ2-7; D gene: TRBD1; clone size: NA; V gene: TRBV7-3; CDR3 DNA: TGTGCCAGCAGCTCCGGGACAGAACAGTACTTC; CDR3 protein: CASSSGTEQYF
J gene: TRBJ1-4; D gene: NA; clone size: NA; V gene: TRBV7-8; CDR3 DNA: TGTGCCAGCAGCTTAGGTCGGGTTTGGAATGAAAAACTGTTTTTT; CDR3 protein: CASSLGRVWNEKLFF
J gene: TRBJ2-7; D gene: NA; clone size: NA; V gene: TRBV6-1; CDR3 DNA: TGTGCCAGCAGTGAAGGGCTGGGAGACTCCTACGAGCAGTACTTC; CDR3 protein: CASSEGLGDSYEQYF
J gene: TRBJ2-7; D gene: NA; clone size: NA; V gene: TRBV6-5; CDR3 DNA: TGTGCCAGCAGTTACTTCAGGCAGGATTACGAGCAGTACTTC; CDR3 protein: CASSYFRQDYEQYF
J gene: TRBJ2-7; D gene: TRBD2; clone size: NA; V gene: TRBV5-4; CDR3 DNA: TGTGCCAGCAGCACCAGACTAGCGCCCGGCGAGCAGTACTTC; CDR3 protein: CASSTRLAPGEQYF
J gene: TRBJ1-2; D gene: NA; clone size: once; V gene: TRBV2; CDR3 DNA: TGTGCCAGCAATGACGGACTCTATGGCTACACCTTC; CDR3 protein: CASNDGLYGYTF
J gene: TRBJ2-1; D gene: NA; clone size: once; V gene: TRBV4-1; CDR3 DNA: TGCGCCAGCAGCCCTCAAGGCCATGAGCAGTTCTTC; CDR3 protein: CASSPQGHEQFF
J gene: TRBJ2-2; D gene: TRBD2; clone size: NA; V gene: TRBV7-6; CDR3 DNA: TGTGCCAGCAGCTACCGGTCGGGGGGGGACGAGGAGCTGTTTTTT; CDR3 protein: CASSYRSGGDEELFF
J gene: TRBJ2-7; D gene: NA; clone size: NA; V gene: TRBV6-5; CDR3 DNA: TGTGCCAGCAGTTACTCTGGACCGACCTACGAGCAGTACTTC; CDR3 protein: CASSYSGPTYEQYF
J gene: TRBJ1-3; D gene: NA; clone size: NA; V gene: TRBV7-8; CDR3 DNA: TGTGCCAGCAGCTTAGTCCCGGGGGTAGGAAACACCATATATTTT; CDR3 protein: CASSLVPGVGNTIYF
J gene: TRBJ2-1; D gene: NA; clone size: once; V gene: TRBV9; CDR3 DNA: TGTGCCAGCAGCCCTCGGGACAAGAAGAATGAGCAGTTCTTC; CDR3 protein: CASSPRDKKNEQFF
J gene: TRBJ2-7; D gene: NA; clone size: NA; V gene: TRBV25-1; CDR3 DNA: TGTGCCAGCAGTGAATATCAGATTGGCGAGCAGTACTTC; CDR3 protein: CASSEYQIGEQYF
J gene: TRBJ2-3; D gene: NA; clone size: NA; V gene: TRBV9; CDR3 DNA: TGTGCCAGCAGCGTAGACGGTGAATTCACAGATACGCAGTATTTT; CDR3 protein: CASSVDGEFTDTQYF
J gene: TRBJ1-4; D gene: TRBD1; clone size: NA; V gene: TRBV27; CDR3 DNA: TGTGCCAGCAGTTCGACAGGGTGGACTAATGAAAAACTGTTTTTT; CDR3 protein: CASSSTGWTNEKLFF
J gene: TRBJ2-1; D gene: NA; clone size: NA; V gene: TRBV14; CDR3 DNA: TGTGCCAGCAGCCACCCGGGACCCAGCTCCTACAATGAGCAGTTCTTC; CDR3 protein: CASSHPGPSSYNEQFF
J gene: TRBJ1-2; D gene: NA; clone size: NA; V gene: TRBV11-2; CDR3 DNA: TGTGCCAGCAGCTTGAAACCAGGGGCGCACTATGGCTACACCTTC; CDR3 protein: CASSLKPGAHYGYTF
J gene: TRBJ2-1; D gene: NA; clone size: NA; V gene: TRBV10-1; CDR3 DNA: TGCGCCAGCTCCTCCGGGAGTAACTACAATGAGCAGTTCTTC; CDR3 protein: CASSSGSNYNEQFF
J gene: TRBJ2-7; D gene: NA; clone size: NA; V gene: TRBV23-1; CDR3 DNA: TGCGCCAGCAGGAAAACCCCGGGACCGAATTCCTACGAGCAGTACTTC; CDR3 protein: CASRKTPGPNSYEQYF
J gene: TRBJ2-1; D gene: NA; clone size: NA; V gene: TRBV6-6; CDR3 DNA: TGTGCCAGCAGTTACAATACTCTCAATGAGCAGTTCTTC; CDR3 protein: CASSYNTLNEQFF
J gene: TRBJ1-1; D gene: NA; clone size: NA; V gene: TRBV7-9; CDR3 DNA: TGTGCCAGCAGCCCCCCTCTGGGGCAGACCCTGAACACTGAAGCTTTCTTT; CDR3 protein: CASSPPLGQTLNTEAFF
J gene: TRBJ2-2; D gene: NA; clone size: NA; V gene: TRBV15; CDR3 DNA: TGTGCCACTAGAAGGGGGTCCGGGGAGCTGTTTTTT; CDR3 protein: CATRRGSGELFF
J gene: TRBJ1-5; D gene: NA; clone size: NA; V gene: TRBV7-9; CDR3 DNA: TGTGCCAGCGGGGACCAGGACAGTACTCTTCAGCCCCAGCATTTT; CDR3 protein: CASGDQDSTLQPQHF
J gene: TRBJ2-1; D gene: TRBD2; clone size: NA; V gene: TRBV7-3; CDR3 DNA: TGTGCCAGCAGCTTATCGGGACTAGTCAATGAGCAGTTCTTC; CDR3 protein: CASSLSGLVNEQFF
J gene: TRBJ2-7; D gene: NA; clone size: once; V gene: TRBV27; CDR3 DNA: TGTGCCAGCAGTTTTGGTAGGAGTTCCTACGAGCAGTACTTC; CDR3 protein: CASSFGRSSYEQYF
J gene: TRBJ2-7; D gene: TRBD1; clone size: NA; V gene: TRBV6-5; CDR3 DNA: TGTGCCAGCAGTCCCGGACAGGTCTACGAGCAGTACTTC; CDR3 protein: CASSPGQVYEQYF
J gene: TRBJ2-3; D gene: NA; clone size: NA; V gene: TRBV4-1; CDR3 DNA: TGCGCCAGCAGCCCGAATTATGCGGGATCCACAGATACGCAGTATTTT; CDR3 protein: CASSPNYAGSTDTQYF
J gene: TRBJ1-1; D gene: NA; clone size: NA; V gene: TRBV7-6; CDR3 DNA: TGTGCCAGCAGCCCCGGTAGCCCTGAAGCTTTCTTT; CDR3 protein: CASSPGSPEAFF
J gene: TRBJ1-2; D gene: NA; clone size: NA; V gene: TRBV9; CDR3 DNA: TGTGCCAGCAATTCGCTTAACTATGGCTACACCTTC; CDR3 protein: CASNSLNYGYTF
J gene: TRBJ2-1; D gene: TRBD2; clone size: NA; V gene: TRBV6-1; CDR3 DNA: TGTGCCAGCAGTGAATATCCTAGCGGCAACTCCTACAATGAGCAGTTCTTC; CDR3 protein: CASSEYPSGNSYNEQFF
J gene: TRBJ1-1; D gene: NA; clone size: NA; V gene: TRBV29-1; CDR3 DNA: TGCAGCGTGGAGGCTCCAGGGGTAAGGAACACTGAAGCTTTCTTT; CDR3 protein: CSVEAPGVRNTEAFF
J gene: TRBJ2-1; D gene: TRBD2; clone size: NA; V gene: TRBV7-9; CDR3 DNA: TGTGCCAGCAGCTTAGCGGGTTTCTGGGAGGGGCAGTTCTTC; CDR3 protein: CASSLAGFWEGQFF
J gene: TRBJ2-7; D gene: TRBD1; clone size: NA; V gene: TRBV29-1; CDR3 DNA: TGCAGCGTTACGGGACAGGGGGTCAGAGAGCAGTACTTC; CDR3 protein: CSVTGQGVREQYF
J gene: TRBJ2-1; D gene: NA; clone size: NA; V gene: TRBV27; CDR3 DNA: TGTGCCAGCAGTTTTCCAGGGCGGAATGAGCAGTTCTTC; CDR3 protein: CASSFPGRNEQFF
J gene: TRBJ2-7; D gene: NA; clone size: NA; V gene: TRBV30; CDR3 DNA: TGTGCCTGGGCCCAAGGTGGCTACGAGCAGTACTTC; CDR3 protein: CAWAQGGYEQYF
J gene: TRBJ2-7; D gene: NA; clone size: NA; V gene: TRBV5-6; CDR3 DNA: TGTGCCAGCAGCGGGTTGTCGTCCGAGCAGTACTTC; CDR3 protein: CASSGLSSEQYF
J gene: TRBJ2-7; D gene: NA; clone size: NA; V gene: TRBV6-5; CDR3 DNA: TGTGCCAGCAGTTACGGTGGCCCCCTCTACGAGCAGTACTTC; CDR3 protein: CASSYGGPLYEQYF
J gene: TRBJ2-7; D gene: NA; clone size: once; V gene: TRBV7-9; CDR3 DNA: TGTGCCAGCAGCCCTGTCGTCAGTAACTACGAGCAGTACTTC; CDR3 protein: CASSPVVSNYEQYF
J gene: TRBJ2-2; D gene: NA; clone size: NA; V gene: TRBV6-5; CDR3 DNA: TGTGCCAGCAGTTACTCGACCGGCGGGGAGCTGTTTTTT; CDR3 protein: CASSYSTGGELFF
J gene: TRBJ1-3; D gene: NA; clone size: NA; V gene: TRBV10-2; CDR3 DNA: TGCGCCAGCAGTTCCGAGGGTATCGGGTCCATATATTTT; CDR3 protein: CASSSEGIGSIYF
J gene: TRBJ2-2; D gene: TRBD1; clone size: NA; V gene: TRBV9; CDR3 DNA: TGTGCCAGCAGCGTCAACCCGGGACAGGGAAAGACCGGGGAGCTGTTTTTT; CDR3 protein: CASSVNPGQGKTGELFF
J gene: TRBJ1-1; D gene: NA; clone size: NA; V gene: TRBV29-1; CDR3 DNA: TGCAGCCCGACAAGGAACACTGAAGCTTTCTTT; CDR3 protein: CSPTRNTEAFF